This record looks at one TCR beta chain sequence and its context. This specimen belongs to a study of blood T cell repertoires in COVID-19. CDR3 length equals 15 residues. After removal of 5 bases from V and 11 bases from J, the junction contained 10 bases not matched to a gene. Germline V gene data show CDR1 as KGHSH and CDR2 as LQKENI. Assay: immunoSEQ multiplex PCR; the TCRdb copy retains only in-frame clones and omits some. The sample shows 300,000 to 450,000 clones, about 87% of them seen only once. The chain links TRBV18 to TRBJ2-2, with 11 bases aligning to TRBD1. This clonotype was sampled from a human donor in a cohort sampled during active COVID-19. The specimen was peripheral blood. The CDR3 loop reads CASSSTPGQGGELFF. The CDR3 nucleotides are TGTGCCAGCTCATCTACACCGGGACAGGGGGGAGAGCTGTTTTTT.